These T cell receptor beta chains were read from a single sample in a study of CD8+CD57+ T cells in acquired aplastic anemia. TCRdb passed the reads through MiXCR, listing each CDR3 protein once. The sample has 450,000 to 550,000 distinct CDR3 sequences, about a third seen once. The sample comprised sorted CD4+, CD8+, or CD8+CD57+ T cells (not recorded which) from PBMCs. These receptors came from a human donor with aplastic anemia. Each CDR3 is given with its conserved first and last residue. The D gene is left open where the match is weak. Clone size is given for some rows only: seen once, a few or many times, or a class if the clone is expanded.

TRBJ2-1	TRBV7-2	many	NA	TGTGCCAGCAGCCCTACTTACAATGAGCAGTTCTTC	CASSPTYNEQFF
TRBJ2-3	TRBV14	few	TRBD2	TGTGCCAGCAGCCAAGCTCTAGCGGGCGCTACGCAGTATTTT	CASSQALAGATQYF
TRBJ2-5	TRBV19	many	TRBD2	TGTGCCAGTAGTAGGAGACTAGCGGGGGAAGAGACCCAGTACTTC	CASSRRLAGEETQYF
TRBJ2-7	TRBV2	many	NA	TGTGCCAGTACGACTAGTGGCGAGCAGTACTTC	CASTTSGEQYF
TRBJ1-6	TRBV4-3	many	NA	TGCGCCAGCAGCCAAGATCAGGCCGGGATCGGTTCACCCCTCCACTTT	CASSQDQAGIGSPLHF
TRBJ1-6	TRBV11-2	few	TRBD1	TGTGCCAGCAGCCGCGACAGGGCGCTTAATTCACCCCTCCACTTT	CASSRDRALNSPLHF
TRBJ2-3	TRBV25-1	NA	NA	TGTGCCACCAGTGATTCTAGAACAGATACGCAGTATTTT	CATSDSRTDTQYF
TRBJ2-7	TRBV10-2	NA	NA	TGCGCCAGCAGTGAGTCGACAGCCTCCTACGAGCAGTACTTC	CASSESTASYEQYF
TRBJ1-1	TRBV9	many	NA	TGTGCCAGCAGCGTAACCAGGAACACTGAAGCTTTCTTT	CASSVTRNTEAFF
TRBJ1-2	TRBV25-1	NA	TRBD1	TGTGCCAGCAGGAGGACAGGGAGGTCGGGGGGCTTCGCCTTC	CASRRTGRSGGFAF
TRBJ1-2	TRBV12-3/TRBV12-4	many	TRBD1	TGTGCCAGCAGACCGGGACAGGGAATGAACTATGGCTACACCTTC	CASRPGQGMNYGYTF
TRBJ1-5	TRBV27	NA	TRBD1	TGTGCCAGCAGCCAGGGGGCGCTTGAGCCCCAGCATTTT	CASSQGALEPQHF
TRBJ1-3	TRBV11-1	few	NA	TGTGCCAGCAGCTTAGCCAGGTCCCCGAGCTCTGGAAACACCATATATTTT	CASSLARSPSSGNTIYF
TRBJ2-5	TRBV28	NA	NA	TGTGCCAGCAGTTTATATTCAGTGGGGAGGTTACAAGAGACCCAGTACTTC	CASSLYSVGRLQETQYF
TRBJ2-5	TRBV30	few	TRBD1	TGTGCCTGGAGTACAGGGGATGGAGAGACCCAGTACTTC	CAWSTGDGETQYF
TRBJ2-3	TRBV5-4	NA	TRBD2	TGTGCCAGCAGCTTCGTAGCGGGAGGGCCGAGCACAGATACGCAGTATTTT	CASSFVAGGPSTDTQYF
TRBJ2-7	TRBV6-5	NA	NA	TGTGCCAGCAGTTACTCGACGTCCCACACCTACGAGCAGTACTTC	CASSYSTSHTYEQYF
TRBJ1-2	TRBV24-1	NA	NA	TGTGCCACCAGTTCGGACAGTAACTATGGTTACACCTTC	CATSSDSNYGYTF
TRBJ2-7	TRBV20-1	few	NA	TGCAGTGCTAGAGGTAACCCGGGAGCCGGGGATGGAGGATACGAGCAGTACTTC	CSARGNPGAGDGGYEQYF
TRBJ1-2	TRBV12-5	many	TRBD1	TGTGCTAGTGGTTTGGACAGGGGGCGCAACTATGGCTACACCTTC	CASGLDRGRNYGYTF
TRBJ2-3	TRBV7-9	NA	NA	TGTGCCGGCAGCTTAGTAGGAACAGATACGCAGTATTTT	CAGSLVGTDTQYF
TRBJ2-7	TRBV7-9	many	NA	TGTGCCAGCAGCGCGTCTCAATGGGCCCTCGAGCAGTACTTC	CASSASQWALEQYF
TRBJ2-1	TRBV24-1	many	TRBD1	TGTGCCACCAGTGACCCCGGGACAGGGGCGGGTGATGAGCAGTTCTTC	CATSDPGTGAGDEQFF
TRBJ1-5	TRBV28	NA	NA	TGTGCCAGCAGTTTGGGGGGGATTGATCAGCCCCAGCATTTT	CASSLGGIDQPQHF
TRBJ2-4	TRBV15	many	TRBD2	TGTGCCACCAGCTCCCAGCGGGGGGGCCAGGACATTCAGTACTTC	CATSSQRGGQDIQYF
TRBJ2-1	TRBV6-5	few	NA	TGTGCCAGCAGTTTTGTGGCTGATAGGGGTGAGCAGTTCTTC	CASSFVADRGEQFF
TRBJ2-1	TRBV7-9	many	NA	TGTGCCAGCAGCCTCGATTACAATGAGCAGTTCTTC	CASSLDYNEQFF
TRBJ2-7	TRBV9	many	NA	TGTGCCAGCAGCGTAGATCCCGGATACGAGCAGTACTTC	CASSVDPGYEQYF
TRBJ2-7	TRBV10-3	NA	NA	TGTGCCATCACCGACAGTAACTACGAGCAGTACTTC	CAITDSNYEQYF
TRBJ1-6	TRBV5-8	many	NA	TGTGCCAGCAGCGCGACGCGAGATTCACCCCTCCACTTT	CASSATRDSPLHF
TRBJ1-2	TRBV20-1	few	NA	TGCAGTGCTAGAGATCGTTATGGGGGCGCCAGTGGCTACACCTTC	CSARDRYGGASGYTF
TRBJ1-2	TRBV6-2/TRBV6-3	NA	NA	TGTGCCAGCAGTTACTCGGACACCTATGGCTACACCTTC	CASSYSDTYGYTF
TRBJ2-1	TRBV24-1	many	TRBD2	TGTGCCACCAGTGATGCCGGGACTAGCGGGGGCAACAATGAGCAGTTCTTC	CATSDAGTSGGNNEQFF
TRBJ1-6	TRBV12-3/TRBV12-4	NA	NA	TGTGCCAGCCCCCTCCGGGACACCTTTTTTGAAAGCTCCTATAATTCACCCCTCCACTTT	CASPLRDTFFESSYNSPLHF
TRBJ2-3	TRBV10-3	NA	NA	TGTGCCATCACAGAGACAGATACGCAGTATTTT	CAITETDTQYF
TRBJ2-6	TRBV13	few	TRBD1	TGTGCCAGCAGTTCTAGGGGGCGCGGGGCCAACGTCCTGACTTTC	CASSSRGRGANVLTF
TRBJ1-5	TRBV3-1	few	NA	TGTGCCAGCAGCCAAGGCCCCCCGTCCAGCAATCAGCCCCAGCATTTT	CASSQGPPSSNQPQHF
TRBJ2-7	TRBV6-5	NA	NA	TGTGCCAGCAGTTACTCCGTCTACGAGCAGTACTTC	CASSYSVYEQYF
TRBJ2-5	TRBV5-1	NA	TRBD2	TGCGCCAGCAGCTGGACTAGCCCGAGAGAGACCCAGTACTTC	CASSWTSPRETQYF
TRBJ2-7	TRBV9	few	NA	TGTGCCAGCAGCGTAGAGGGACACCCCTACGAGCAGCACTTC	CASSVEGHPYEQHF
TRBJ2-7	TRBV9	many	NA	TGTGCCAGCAGCGTAGGGGCAGGGAGCGAGCAGTACTTC	CASSVGAGSEQYF
TRBJ2-7	TRBV29-1	many	NA	TGCAGCGTTCTGGGCAGCGGAGATTACGAGCAGTACTTC	CSVLGSGDYEQYF
TRBJ1-2	TRBV5-1	few	NA	TGCGCCAGCAGCATGCAGGGCCGGGACGGCTACACCTTC	CASSMQGRDGYTF
TRBJ2-2	TRBV7-2	NA	NA	TGTGCCAGCAGCTTACTAGCGTGGCCCACCGGGGAGCTGTTTTTT	CASSLLAWPTGELFF
TRBJ1-2	TRBV30	few	NA	TGTGCCTGGAGTCCCCAGGGCGAATATGGCTACACCTTC	CAWSPQGEYGYTF
TRBJ1-5	TRBV27	many	NA	TGTGCCAGCAGTTTATTGGCGGGTAGCAATCAGCCCCAGCATTTT	CASSLLAGSNQPQHF
TRBJ2-7	TRBV2	NA	TRBD1	TGTGCCAGCAGTGAAAAGGGGGCTTACGAGCAGTACTTC	CASSEKGAYEQYF
TRBJ2-3	TRBV5-4	NA	TRBD2	TGTGCCAGCAGCTTGGGGACTAGCGGGAGTCCGTTGTCCACAGATACGCAGTATTTT	CASSLGTSGSPLSTDTQYF
TRBJ2-2	TRBV5-5	few	NA	TGTGCCAGCAGCAACGTCCCGAACACCGGGGAGCTGTTTTTT	CASSNVPNTGELFF
TRBJ2-3	TRBV20-1	NA	TRBD2	TGCAGTGCTAGCAGACTAGCGGGGGGCGAAGCGGCAGATACGCAGTATTTT	CSASRLAGGEAADTQYF